This TCR beta chain was retrieved from a study of cytomegalovirus exposure and HLA in healthy donors. The CDR3 extends over 17 amino acids. Trimming took off 5 bases at V and 1 base at J, with 20 bases between the two ends. Germline V gene lookup returns CDR1 SEHNR and CDR2 FQNEAQ (reference sequence). Study findings and constraints: A few V segments could not be told apart, such as TRBV6-2 and TRBV6-3, and were left out. Trimming of TCR beta V- and J-genes showed a link, identified in a later analysis, to a missense DCLRE1C variant.

With 60 Vbeta and 13 Jbeta primers, the PCR was carried out. Using immunoSEQ multiplex PCR, the repertoire was profiled, and TCRdb retains in-frame clones only, with some absent. In the table there are 120,000 or so clones, 15% to 20% of which are singletons. With respect to this clone: What it recognizes is unknown.

Although they were nominally healthy when sampled, donors likely had unrecorded immune exposures. The rearrangement joins TRBV7-9 to TRBJ1-2; D possibly corresponds to TRBD1 (5 bases). The specimen sequenced was PBMCs. This sequence originates from a female donor in good health and CMV-seropositive. DNA of the CDR3: TGTGCCAGCAGCCCCCCTTTGGTGGGAAGGGGTAACTATGGCTACACCTTC. This gives the protein CASSPPLVGRGNYGYTF.